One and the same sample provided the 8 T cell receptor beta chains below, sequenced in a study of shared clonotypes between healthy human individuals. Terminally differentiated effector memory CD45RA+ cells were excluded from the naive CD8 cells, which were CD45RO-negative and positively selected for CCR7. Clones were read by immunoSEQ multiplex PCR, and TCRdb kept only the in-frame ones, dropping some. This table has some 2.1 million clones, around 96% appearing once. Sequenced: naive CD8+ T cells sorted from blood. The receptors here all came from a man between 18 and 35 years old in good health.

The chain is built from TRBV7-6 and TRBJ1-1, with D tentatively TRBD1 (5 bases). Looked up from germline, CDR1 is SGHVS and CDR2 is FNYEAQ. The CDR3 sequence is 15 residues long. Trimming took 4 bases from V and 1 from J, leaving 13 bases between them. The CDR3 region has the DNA TGTGCCAGCAGCTCACTGGACACCCGGAACACTGAAGCTTTCTTT. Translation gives CASSSLDTRNTEAFF. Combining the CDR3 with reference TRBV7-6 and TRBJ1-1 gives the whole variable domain GAGVSQSPRYKVTKRGQDVALRCDPISGHVSLYWYRQALGQGPEFLTYFNYEAQQDKSGLPNDRFSAERPEGSISTLTIQRTEQRDSAMYRCASSSLDTRNTEAFFGQGTRLTVV.

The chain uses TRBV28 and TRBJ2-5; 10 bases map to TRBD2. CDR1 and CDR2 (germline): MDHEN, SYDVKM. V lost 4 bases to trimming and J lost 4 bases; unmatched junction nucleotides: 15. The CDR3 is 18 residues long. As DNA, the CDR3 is TGTGCCAGCAGTTCTTTCGGGACTAGCGCCACTCCAAGAGAGACCCAGTACTTC. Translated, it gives CASSSFGTSATPRETQYF.

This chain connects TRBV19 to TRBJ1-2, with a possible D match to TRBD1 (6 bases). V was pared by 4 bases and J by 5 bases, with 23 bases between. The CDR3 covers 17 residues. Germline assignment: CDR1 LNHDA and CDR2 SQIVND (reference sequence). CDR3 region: CASSTPGEAGAQYGYTF. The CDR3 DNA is TGTGCCAGTAGTACCCCAGGGGAGGCCGGGGCTCAATATGGCTACACCTTC.

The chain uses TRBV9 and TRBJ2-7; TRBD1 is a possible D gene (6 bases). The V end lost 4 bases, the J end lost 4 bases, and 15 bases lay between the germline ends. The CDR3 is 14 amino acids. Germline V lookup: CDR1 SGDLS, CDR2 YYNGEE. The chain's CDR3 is CASSPEDRLYEQYF. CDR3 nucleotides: TGTGCCAGCAGCCCCGAGGACAGACTTTACGAGCAGTACTTC.

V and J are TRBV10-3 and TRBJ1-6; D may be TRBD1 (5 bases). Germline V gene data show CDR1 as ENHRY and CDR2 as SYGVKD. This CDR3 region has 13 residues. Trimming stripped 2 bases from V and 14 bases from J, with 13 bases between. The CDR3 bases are TGTGCCATCAGTGAGACGGGGGGTCGGTCCCTCCACTTT. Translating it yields CAISETGGRSLHF.

CDR3 residues: CAISEDRLQDEQYF. The CDR3 nucleotides are TGTGCCATCAGCGAAGACAGGCTCCAGGACGAGCAGTACTTC. V usage is TRBV10-3 and J usage is TRBJ2-7; TRBD1 might be the D (6 bases). In germline, CDR1 is ENHRY, CDR2 SYGVKD. V lost 6 bases and J 5 bases, leaving 17 bases between the germline ends. The CDR3 has 14 residues.

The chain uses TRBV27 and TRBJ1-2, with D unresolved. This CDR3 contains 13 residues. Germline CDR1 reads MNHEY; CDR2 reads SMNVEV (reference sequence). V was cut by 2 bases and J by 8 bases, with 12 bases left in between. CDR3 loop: CASSLTEDGGYTF. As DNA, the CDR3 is TGTGCCAGCAGTTTAACGGAGGACGGCGGCTACACCTTC.

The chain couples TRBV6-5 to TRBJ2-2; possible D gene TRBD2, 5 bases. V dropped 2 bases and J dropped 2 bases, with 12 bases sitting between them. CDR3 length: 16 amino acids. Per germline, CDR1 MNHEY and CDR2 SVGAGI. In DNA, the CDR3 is TGTGCCAGCAGTTACCGGTTGCGGACTAACACCGGGGAGCTGTTTTTT. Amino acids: CASSYRLRTNTGELFF.